The sequence of this TCR beta chain was determined in a study of shared clonotypes between healthy human individuals (dated by TCRdb to the early 2020s). Describing the broader study: The cohort comprised a couple of women and a few men aged 18 to 49 years. For each donor, CD4 naive and CD4 memory were each given three plates, CD8 naive was given two plates, and CD8 memory was given one plate. To estimate repertoire size and how much clonotypes are shared between individuals, the study performed deep sequencing of blood TCR repertoires from 4 to 6 healthy adults. Libraries were prepared and TCR repertoires were sequenced by different laboratories using diverse techniques, in order to increase sequencing depth and limit assay-specific biases. Each donor's leukapheresis produced roughly between about 0.9 and 9.5 billion PBMCs. The investigation overall reported the following: Naive subsets generally had larger estimated clonotype richness than memory subsets did. When a few donors were compared, the shared fraction of clonotypes was roughly 4.8% for naive CD4, about 4% for naive CD8, about 2.5% for memory CD4, and under 0.5% for memory CD8. Even with the large sequencing depth, rarefaction of the sorted-subset datasets indicated that sequencing was incomplete. The genetic and exposure-history diversity represented was limited by the small number of donors. Compared with non-shared clonotypes, clonotypes shared by all four sorted-subset donors had higher generation probabilities. Pairwise subsampling led to the expectation that sequencing depth would affect the degree of clonotype sharing among donors. Only blood was sampled, and tissue TCR repertoires likely differ from those in blood.

V loses 5 bases of germline sequence and J loses 5 bases, and the interval between the two ends is 15 bases. The CDR3 holds 14 amino acids from the cysteine to the phenylalanine. The CDR3 DNA has 42 bases and is translated from base 1. From the germline V gene, CDR1 is MDHEN and CDR2 is SYDVKM. For the CD8 naive samples, CD45RO-negative cells were positively selected for CCR7, yielding a CD45RA+CCR7+ population from which TemRA cells were excluded. Healthy HIV-negative adults with no recently reported acute infections or vaccinations were included as donors. Every donor was a Caucasian adult residing in Nashville, Tennessee, USA. Blood was obtained by leukapheresis, after which PBMCs were separated by Ficoll-Histopaque density gradient centrifugation and cryopreserved in liquid nitrogen vapor phase. Analytical flow cytometry was used to check the purity and quantity of each magnetically sorted T cell population. Genomic DNA was isolated from every sorted fraction and measured by UV absorbance on a Nanodrop 2000c.

A word on this clone: The antigen this receptor binds is unknown. Base qualities are not provided; no much larger clone lies one nucleotide away.

Using the deep immunoSEQ assay, multiplex PCR amplified TCR CDR3 regions from genomic DNA. Extracted genomic DNA from each cell subset was distributed evenly across all wells of several immunoSEQ 96-well plates, and each plate was treated as a replicate. Each replicate PCR for sorted subsets received 150 to 250 ng genomic DNA, equal to about 30,000 T cell genomes. Purified libraries were quantified with a Qubit 3.0 fluorometer, sized on a Bioanalyzer 2100, and re-quantified with the KAPA Library Quantification kit. Every immunoSEQ 96-well plate was sequenced on a separate single-read 150-cycle Illumina NextSeq 550 flow cell. As for the authors' bioinformatics: Because the immunoSEQ output held only junctional sequences and lacked quality scores, the filtering could not match the filtering applied to full-length reads. To assign V/J genes and CDR3, sequences were annotated against IMGT germline references using PyIR, a Python wrapper for IgBLAST v1.9. Reads were filtered out if the reads had weak V/J assignments (E-value above 1e-6), no CDR3, stop codons, out-of-frame junctions, or ambiguous translated residues. V3J clonotypes were defined by identical inferred V gene, J gene, and CDR3 amino acid sequence. To compute the percentage overlap between repertoires, the number of shared unique clonotypes was divided by the size of the smaller repertoire. Richness of each repertoire was evaluated using RTK rarefaction, the Chao1 estimator, and Recon v2.1 estimates of unobserved clonotypes. Generation probabilities for all TCRbeta clonotypes obtained by the gDNA method from a handful of donors were computed using OLGA. The table comes from immuneACCESS by way of TCRdb, which keeps in-frame sequences with V and J called. Part of the clones is missing from these tables; in studies checked, under half for an unresolved V gene and the rest for unknown reasons. The V and J calls and clone size were taken over from that table, and D and trimming were inferred from the DNA. Counted in this sample were millions of clones; roughly 91% of them appeared once. The ten biggest clones cover more than 1.5% of the sample.

Recombination joined TRBV28 with TRBJ1-2, with no reliable assignment of the D segment. Material for sequencing was naive CD8+ T cells from PBMCs. The cell subset or site tag for this specimen amounts to: CD45RA+CCR7+. The clonotype comes from a man younger than 35 in good health. Some clones in this sample may be carry-over from other donors' samples. The CDR3 here reads CASSPRAHLYGYTF. The sequenced DNA: TGTGCCAGCAGTCCACGGGCCCATCTATATGGCTACACCTTC.